In this sample, the clone carrying this TCR beta chain turned up many times. Its antigen is currently unknown. CDR3 length: 13 amino acids. Between the trimmed V and J ends, which lost 1 base and 11 bases, there was a span of 11 bases. CDR1 and CDR2 from the germline V gene are KGHDR and SFDVKD. Time point of the sample: pre-sensitization, week 0. Documented treatment: therapeutic diphenylcyclopropenone sensitization with weekly scalp DPC. The data stem from a study of human T cells and chemical hapten exposure. At the level of the study: Patch tests of 0.01% DPC on the upper back were read at 6 days.

TCRdb ran MiXCR on the RACE reads and lists one entry per CDR3 protein. The repertoire holds about 300,000 distinct CDR3 sequences, with 5.5% as singletons. Study-level findings and limits: Expanded TCRs made up significantly more big CDR3 similarity clusters than controls did.

The chain combines TRBV24-1 with TRBJ2-1; D ambiguous. The sequence was obtained from a woman between 18 and 29 years old with alopecia areata. Some clones in this sample may be carry-over from other donors' samples. Here the sequenced sample was whole blood, taken in connection with sensitization to the hapten diphenylcyclopropenone (DPC). Written as DNA, the CDR3 is TGTGCCACCAGTGATTTAATGGCCTTGCAGCAGTTCTTC. This codes for CATSDLMALQQFF.